The 13 T cell receptor beta chains reported below all come from one sample, sequenced in a study of blood T cell repertoires in COVID-19. Measured with immunoSEQ multiplex PCR; TCRdb has only the in-frame clones, and not every one. The table has fewer than 15,000 clones, 82% seen once; the top ten hold 35% to 55%. Sequencing was performed on peripheral blood. The receptors shown here come from a man older than 75 with acute or convalescent COVID-19.

The chain has TRBV2 and TRBJ2-3, with 15 bases matching TRBD2. Looked up from germline, CDR1 is SNHLY and CDR2 is FYNNEI. This CDR3 region has 16 residues. The junction had 7 bases not matched to a gene; V was cut back by 6 bases and J by 6 bases. The CDR3 spells CASRGRTSGGADTQYF. CDR3 bases: TGTGCCAGCAGGGGGAGGACTAGCGGGGGGGCGGATACGCAGTATTTT.

V gene TRBV2 combines with J gene TRBJ2-7, with D perhaps matching TRBD1 (5 bases). The length of the CDR3 is 13 residues. V was pared by 3 bases and J by 3 bases, with 9 bases between. Germline V gene lookup returns CDR1 SNHLY and CDR2 FYNNEI. The CDR3 coding sequence is TGTGCCAGCAGTGATCTACAGGACTACGAGCAGTACTTC. Amino acids: CASSDLQDYEQYF.

The V and J genes are TRBV2 and TRBJ2-2; 8 bases line up with TRBD2. Unmatched junction bases numbered 9, after V lost 8 bases and J lost 4 bases. This CDR3 contains 15 residues. In germline, CDR1 is SNHLY, CDR2 FYNNEI. CDR3 coding DNA: TGTGCCAGCTCGGGACTAGATGGATTCACCGGGGAGCTGTTTTTT. This gives the protein CASSGLDGFTGELFF.

This clone appeared once. The genes are TRBV5-5 and TRBJ2-3, with TRBD2 matching 7 bases. Trimming removed 4 bases from V and 5 bases from J; junction bases left unmatched: 7. The germline CDR1 and CDR2 sequences are SGHKS and YYEKEE (reference sequence). This CDR3 has 14 residues. The CDR3 DNA follows: TGTGCCAGCAGCCCAGGACTAGGTGGAGATACGCAGTATTTT. Translation: CASSPGLGGDTQYF.

The chain joins TRBV12-3 or TRBV12-4 to TRBJ1-2, with D perhaps matching TRBD1 (6 bases). This CDR3 region has 13 residues. Between the trimmed V and J ends, which lost 6 bases and 6 bases, there was a span of 14 bases. This chain's CDR3 is CASSPTGFHGYTF. CDR3 coding DNA: TGTGCCAGCAGCCCTACAGGGTTCCATGGCTACACCTTC.

This clone has a handful of counts. The gene calls are TRBV29-1 and TRBJ1-1, with D hard to call. Trimming stripped 4 bases from V and 4 bases from J, with 7 bases between. The CDR3 totals 11 residues. The V gene's germline CDR1 is SQVTM and CDR2 ANQGSEA. The CDR3: CSVARGTEAFF. In nucleotides, the CDR3 is TGCAGCGTTGCCCGAGGCACTGAAGCTTTCTTT.

CDR3 coding DNA: TGTGCCAGCAGCCCGCTGGGCAGGAACACTGAAGCTTTCTTT. It yields the protein CASSPLGRNTEAFF. V usage is TRBV3-1 (or the pseudogene TRBV3-2) and J usage is TRBJ1-1; D unclear. The CDR3 runs to 14 residues. Deletions cut 4 bases from V and 1 base from J, with 10 bases between. CDR1 and CDR2 (germline): LGHDT, YNNKEL (reference sequence).

This chain connects TRBV7-3 to TRBJ1-1; D might be TRBD1 (6 bases). Trimming stripped 2 bases from V and 4 bases from J, with 11 bases between. The CDR3 length is 14 residues. In germline, CDR1 is SGHTA, CDR2 FQGTGA. The CDR3 loop is CASSLLGGTTEAFF. The DNA of the CDR3 is TGTGCCAGCAGCTTATTAGGGGGAACCACTGAAGCTTTCTTT.

The V call is TRBV4-2, the J call TRBJ1-3, with a weak D call TRBD1 (5 bases). Looked up from germline, CDR1 is LGHNA and CDR2 is YNFKEQ. Trimming left V 0 bases short and J 1 base short, with 10 bases between. CDR3 length equals 16 residues. CDR3 sequence reads: CASSQEVSGSGNTIYF. For the CDR3, the DNA is TGTGCCAGCAGCCAAGAAGTGTCAGGGTCTGGAAACACCATATATTTT.

This clone appeared once. The chain is built from TRBV4-1 and TRBJ1-2; D uncertain. V was clipped by 0 bases and J by 2 bases, with 10 bases between them. This CDR3 contains 15 residues. CDR1 and CDR2 (germline): MGHRA, YSYEKL. The CDR3 sequence is CASSQDRAGNYGYTF. CDR3 coding DNA: TGCGCCAGCAGCCAAGATCGGGCGGGCAACTATGGCTACACCTTC.

The V and J genes are TRBV7-2 and TRBJ2-3; 7 bases map to TRBD2. The CDR3 is 15 residues long. Trimming at V came to 4 bases and at J to 7 bases, leaving 11 bases not matched to a gene. CDR1 SGHTA and CDR2 FQGNSA come from the germline V gene. Here the CDR3 reads CASSSSGTKLNTQYF. The CDR3 DNA sequence: TGTGCCAGCAGCTCCTCCGGGACTAAACTTAATACGCAGTATTTT.

This clone has only one observation. The chain joins TRBV29-1 to TRBJ2-1; TRBD1 agrees at 11 bases. The trim removed 8 bases at V and 5 bases at J, leaving 5 bases unmatched. The germline V gene encodes CDR1 SQVTM and CDR2 ANQGSEA. The CDR3 is 13 amino acids. This chain's CDR3 is CSYWTGGHNEQFF. In nucleotides, the CDR3 is TGCAGCTACTGGACAGGGGGCCACAATGAGCAGTTCTTC.

The chain recombines TRBV29-1 with TRBJ1-1; the D gene is possibly TRBD1 (6 bases). Trimming left V 7 bases short and J 1 base short, with 16 bases between. In germline, CDR1 is SQVTM, CDR2 ANQGSEA. This CDR3 region has 14 residues. The DNA for the CDR3 is TGCAGCGCCTCTAATACAGGGACGAACACTGAAGCTTTCTTT. It yields the protein CSASNTGTNTEAFF. Together with reference TRBV29-1 and TRBJ1-1, the CDR3 gives the full variable domain: SAVISQKPSRDICQRGTSLTIQCQVDSQVTMMFWYRQQPGQSLTLIATANQGSEATYESGFVIDKFPISRPNLTFSTLTVSNMSPEDSSIYLCSASNTGTNTEAFFGQGTRLTVV.